These 2 T cell receptor beta chains were sequenced from one sample in a study of siplizumab effects on memory and regulatory T cells. Produced via immunoSEQ multiplex PCR; TCRdb's table is partial and in-frame only. Among tens of thousands of clones listed, roughly 88% were seen once. Sequencing was carried out using Tregs sorted from blood. Receptor source: a human donor in good health.

The chain has TRBV7-2 and TRBJ2-2; D call uncertain. CDR3 length: 12 residues. Trimming pared 1 base from V and 4 bases from J, leaving 1 base between. Germline values: CDR1 SGHTA, CDR2 FQGNSA. The CDR3 reads CASSLGTGELFF. In DNA form, the CDR3 reads TGTGCCAGCAGCTTAGGCACCGGGGAGCTGTTTTTT.

The CDR3 protein is CASQGGYEQYF. The CDR3 region has the DNA TGTGCCAGCCAAGGGGGCTACGAGCAGTACTTC. J is TRBJ2-7 and V is TRBV28; D is possibly TRBD1 (6 bases). The CDR3 contains 11 residues. Germline CDR1 is MDHEN and CDR2 is SYDVKM. Trimming stripped 8 bases from V and 3 bases from J, with 8 bases between. Together with reference TRBV28 and TRBJ2-7, the CDR3 gives the full variable domain: DVKVTQSSRYLVKRTGEKVFLECVQDMDHENMFWYRQDPGLGLRLIYFSYDVKMKEKGDIPEGYSVSREKKERFSLILESASTNQTSMYLCASQGGYEQYFGPGTRLTVT.